A selection of T cell receptor beta chains follows, all from one sample in a study of cytotoxic CD8 clonotypes in ibrutinib-treated CLL. Method: immunoSEQ multiplex PCR; TCRdb's copy keeps in-frame clones and lacks some. Found here are 250,000 to 350,000 clones, around 69% of them singletons; the top ten hold about 5%. The sequencing used PBMCs, collected at disease progression, from a patient treated with ibrutinib. The receptors shown here come from a human donor with chronic lymphocytic leukemia. Each CDR3 is given with its conserved first and last residue. D genes are given only for firm matches. Clone size appears in some rows only: once, few, many, or a class for an expanded clone.

abundance	d_gene	v_gene	j_gene	CDR3aa	CDR3nt
NA	NA	TRBV5-1	TRBJ1-2	CASREQGVNGYTF	TGCGCCAGCAGAGAGCAGGGTGTTAATGGCTACACCTTC
NA	NA	TRBV10-1	TRBJ1-1	CASSVGPEAFF	TGCGCCAGCAGTGTTGGCCCTGAAGCTTTCTTT
NA	NA	TRBV15	TRBJ1-6	CATSRDITAGSPLHF	TGTGCCACCAGCAGAGATATAACGGCCGGGTCACCCCTCCACTTT
NA	TRBD2	TRBV6-1	TRBJ2-7	CAISENGLAAYEQYF	TGTGCCATCAGTGAAAATGGACTAGCGGCCTACGAGCAGTACTTC
NA	NA	TRBV5-1	TRBJ2-7	CASSPRGTKIHEQYF	TGCGCCAGCAGCCCGAGGGGGACAAAGATCCACGAGCAGTACTTC
NA	TRBD2	TRBV7-2	TRBJ2-2	CASSLLAGVPNTGELFF	TGTGCCAGCAGCTTACTAGCGGGGGTCCCGAACACCGGGGAGCTGTTTTTT
NA	NA	TRBV7-6	TRBJ1-1	CASSRTLNTEAFF	TGTGCCAGCAGCCGGACACTGAACACTGAAGCTTTCTTT
NA	NA	TRBV6-1	TRBJ1-2	CASSEALGRNYGYTF	TGTGCCAGCAGTGAAGCGCTAGGCAGAAACTATGGCTACACCTTC
many	NA	TRBV6-5	TRBJ1-5	CASSYFGLDQPQHF	TGTGCCAGCAGTTACTTTGGACTTGATCAGCCCCAGCATTTT
NA	TRBD1	TRBV5-6	TRBJ1-1	CASSLGAGGRAFF	TGTGCCAGCAGCTTGGGGGCAGGGGGTAGGGCTTTCTTT
NA	TRBD2	TRBV13	TRBJ2-7	CASSLTGTSVHEQYF	TGTGCCAGCAGCTTAACCGGGACTAGCGTCCACGAGCAGTACTTC
few	NA	TRBV28	TRBJ2-5	CASREGGQETQYF	TGTGCCAGCAGAGAGGGGGGCCAAGAGACCCAGTACTTC
NA	NA	TRBV19	TRBJ2-5	CASSIRGTGETQYF	TGTGCCAGTAGTATAAGGGGTACTGGAGAGACCCAGTACTTC
NA	NA	TRBV7-8	TRBJ1-2	CASSLGLYGYTF	TGTGCCAGCAGCTTAGGTCTCTATGGCTACACCTTC
NA	NA	TRBV5-4	TRBJ2-5	CASSLEQGGETQYF	TGTGCCAGCAGCTTGGAACAGGGTGGGGAGACCCAGTACTTC
NA	NA	TRBV7-3	TRBJ2-2	CASSPWTRGTGGELFF	TGTGCCAGCAGCCCCTGGACCCGAGGGACGGGCGGGGAGCTGTTTTTT
NA	TRBD1	TRBV11-2	TRBJ2-7	CASSYGQGASYEQYF	TGTGCCAGCAGCTATGGACAGGGGGCTTCCTACGAGCAGTACTTC
NA	NA	TRBV15	TRBJ2-3	CATSRVTGSTDTQYF	TGTGCCACCAGCAGAGTCACTGGCAGCACAGATACGCAGTATTTT
NA	TRBD1	TRBV28	TRBJ2-7	CASSNRGPYEQYF	TGTGCCAGCAGTAACAGGGGACCCTACGAGCAGTACTTC
NA	NA	TRBV10-3	TRBJ1-2	CAITPDGANYGYTF	TGTGCCATCACTCCGGACGGAGCTAACTATGGCTACACCTTC
NA	TRBD1	TRBV27	TRBJ2-7	CASSLFPRQGIPYEQYF	TGTGCCAGCAGTTTATTCCCACGACAGGGAATTCCATACGAGCAGTACTTC
NA	NA	TRBV4-1	TRBJ2-5	CASSQVMVAPGETQYF	TGCGCCAGCAGCCAAGTTATGGTAGCTCCCGGAGAGACCCAGTACTTC
NA	NA	TRBV4-1	TRBJ2-2	CASSQDRGRTGTGELFF	TGCGCCAGCAGCCAAGATAGGGGGAGGACGGGCACCGGGGAGCTGTTTTTT
once	TRBD1	TRBV27	TRBJ1-5	CASSDRGRGQPQHF	TGTGCCAGCAGCGACAGGGGGCGCGGTCAGCCCCAGCATTTT
NA	TRBD2	TRBV10-3	TRBJ2-1	CAINSGKHNNEQFF	TGTGCCATCAATAGCGGGAAGCATAACAATGAGCAGTTCTTC
once	NA	TRBV6-5	TRBJ2-1	CASSPGHRNEQFF	TGTGCCAGCAGCCCGGGACACCGCAATGAGCAGTTCTTC
once	NA	TRBV4-2	TRBJ1-4	CASSQPSTRGANEKLFF	TGTGCCAGCAGCCAACCAAGCACCCGGGGAGCTAATGAAAAACTGTTTTTT
few	NA	TRBV19	TRBJ2-7	CASSRGGAPPGEQYF	TGTGCCAGTAGTAGAGGGGGGGCACCACCGGGAGAGCAGTACTTC
few	NA	TRBV5-1	TRBJ2-2	CASSLGAGTGELFF	TGCGCCAGCAGCTTGGGGGCAGGTACCGGGGAGCTGTTTTTT
NA	TRBD1	TRBV5-1	TRBJ1-1	CASSNRDRFMNTEAFF	TGCGCCAGCAGCAACCGGGACAGGTTCATGAACACTGAAGCTTTCTTT
NA	NA	TRBV11-1	TRBJ1-2	CASSLAGYGYTF	TGTGCCAGCAGCTTAGCAGGCTATGGCTACACCTTC
few	TRBD2	TRBV27	TRBJ2-2	CASRRLAGVSTGELFF	TGTGCCAGCAGACGACTAGCGGGAGTGTCCACCGGGGAGCTGTTTTTT
NA	NA	TRBV12-5	TRBJ1-6	CASGFFHRNSPLHF	TGTGCTAGTGGTTTCTTCCATCGAAATTCACCCCTCCACTTT
NA	NA	TRBV27	TRBJ2-7	CASSLRQGAPYEQYF	TGTGCCAGCAGTTTACGGCAGGGAGCCCCCTACGAGCAGTACTTC
NA	NA	TRBV2	TRBJ2-2	CASSPPRLGNTGELFF	TGTGCCAGCAGCCCTCCAAGACTCGGAAACACCGGGGAGCTGTTTTTT
NA	NA	TRBV18	TRBJ2-1	CASSPGWGVVPPVSSYNEQFF	TGTGCCAGCTCACCCGGGTGGGGAGTAGTGCCCCCCGTGAGCTCCTACAATGAGCAGTTCTTC
NA	NA	TRBV18	TRBJ1-4	CASSLSRESEKLFF	TGTGCCAGCTCACTTTCACGGGAAAGTGAAAAACTGTTTTTT
few	TRBD1	TRBV27	TRBJ1-5	CASSGQGAYRHQPQHF	TGTGCCAGCAGCGGACAGGGCGCCTATCGGCATCAGCCCCAGCATTTT
once	TRBD1	TRBV19	TRBJ2-7	CASSITLTGVEQYF	TGTGCCAGTAGTATCACCCTAACAGGGGTCGAGCAGTACTTC
NA	NA	TRBV12-5	TRBJ1-5	CASGLGHPEGSQHF	TGTGCTAGTGGTTTGGGACACCCCGAGGGGTCCCAGCATTTT
NA	TRBD1	TRBV27	TRBJ1-5	CASSYRGSNQPQHF	TGTGCCAGCAGCTACAGGGGTAGCAATCAGCCCCAGCATTTT
NA	NA	TRBV15	TRBJ2-1	CATSRDLAGTSMYNEQFF	TGTGCCACCAGCAGAGATCTAGCCGGGACCTCAATGTACAATGAGCAGTTCTTC
NA	NA	TRBV6-1	TRBJ2-5	CASSEAFRQPQQYF	TGTGCCAGCAGTGAAGCGTTTAGACAGCCACAACAGTACTTC
once	TRBD1	TRBV28	TRBJ2-2	CASSLWDRGNGELFF	TGTGCCAGCAGTTTATGGGACAGGGGAAACGGGGAGCTGTTTTTT
NA	NA	TRBV5-6	TRBJ1-3	CASSLVNFRIHSGNTIYF	TGTGCCAGCAGCTTGGTTAATTTCAGGATCCACTCTGGAAACACCATATATTTT
few	NA	TRBV5-4	TRBJ2-7	CASSLDGGYEQYF	TGTGCCAGCAGCTTGGATGGGGGCTACGAGCAGTACTTC
NA	NA	TRBV29-1	TRBJ1-3	CSVEEGAGGNTIYF	TGCAGCGTTGAAGAGGGGGCGGGTGGAAACACCATATATTTT
once	NA	TRBV28	TRBJ1-1	CASSWDTNTEAFF	TGTGCCAGCAGTTGGGACACCAACACTGAAGCTTTCTTT
NA	NA	TRBV11-2	TRBJ2-2	CASSPTSYTGELFF	TGTGCCAGCAGCCCGACGAGCTACACCGGGGAGCTGTTTTTT
NA	NA	TRBV4-1	TRBJ1-3	CASHPAGGNTIYF	TGCGCCAGCCACCCCGCGGGGGGAAACACCATATATTTT
few	NA	TRBV25-1	TRBJ2-3	CASLFGNTQYF	TGTGCCAGCTTGTTCGGGAATACGCAGTATTTT
few	NA	TRBV19	TRBJ1-6	CASSSPNSPLHF	TGTGCCAGTAGTTCCCCTAATTCACCCCTCCACTTT
once	NA	TRBV19	TRBJ2-5	CASRSSGWHQETQYF	TGTGCCAGTAGATCTAGTGGGTGGCACCAAGAGACCCAGTACTTC
NA	NA	TRBV6-5	TRBJ2-6	CASSHRSGANVLTF	TGTGCCAGCAGCCACCGCTCTGGGGCCAACGTCCTGACTTTC
few	NA	TRBV19	TRBJ2-3	CASTLALHTDTQYF	TGTGCCAGTACTCTAGCTCTCCACACAGATACGCAGTATTTT
NA	NA	TRBV14	TRBJ2-7	CASSQDNTVYEQYF	TGTGCCAGCAGCCAAGATAACACGGTATACGAGCAGTACTTC
NA	TRBD1	TRBV27	TRBJ2-4	CASSPRTFDRDKNIQYF	TGTGCCAGCAGTCCCCGGACATTCGACAGGGATAAAAACATTCAGTACTTC
NA	NA	TRBV7-2	TRBJ1-2	CASSLGTAPGVGYTF	TGTGCCAGCAGCTTGGGGACGGCGCCAGGAGTTGGCTACACCTTC
NA	NA	TRBV27	TRBJ2-3	CASSFGRGTDTQYF	TGTGCCAGCAGTTTCGGCCGTGGCACAGATACGCAGTATTTT